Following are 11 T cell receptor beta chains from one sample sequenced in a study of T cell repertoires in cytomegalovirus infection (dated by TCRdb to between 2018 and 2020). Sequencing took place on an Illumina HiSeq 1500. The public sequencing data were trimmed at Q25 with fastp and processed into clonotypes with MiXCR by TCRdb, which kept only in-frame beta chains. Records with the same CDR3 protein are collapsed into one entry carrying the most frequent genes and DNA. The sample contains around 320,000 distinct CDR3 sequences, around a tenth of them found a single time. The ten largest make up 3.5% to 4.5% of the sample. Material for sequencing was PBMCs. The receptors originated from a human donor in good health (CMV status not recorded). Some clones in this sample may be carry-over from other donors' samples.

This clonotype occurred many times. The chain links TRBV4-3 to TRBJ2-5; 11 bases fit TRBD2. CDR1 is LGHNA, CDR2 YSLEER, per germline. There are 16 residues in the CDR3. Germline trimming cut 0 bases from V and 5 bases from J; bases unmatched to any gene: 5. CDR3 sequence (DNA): TGCGCCAGCAGCCAAGATACTAGCGGGAGTTCTGAGACCCAGTACTTC. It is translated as CASSQDTSGSSETQYF.

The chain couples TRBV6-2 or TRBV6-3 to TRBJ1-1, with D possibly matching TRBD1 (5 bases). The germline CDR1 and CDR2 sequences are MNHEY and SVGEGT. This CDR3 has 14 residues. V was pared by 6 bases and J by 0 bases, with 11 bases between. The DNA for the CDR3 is TGTGCCAGCAGAGGGGAGGGGATGAACACTGAAGCTTTCTTT. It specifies CASRGEGMNTEAFF.

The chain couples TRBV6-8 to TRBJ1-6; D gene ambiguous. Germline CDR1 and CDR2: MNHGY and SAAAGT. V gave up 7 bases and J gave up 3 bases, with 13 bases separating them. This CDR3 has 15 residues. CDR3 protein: CASTSGSLYNSPLHF. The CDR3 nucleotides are TGTGCCAGCACTTCCGGCAGTCTCTATAATTCACCCCTCCACTTT.

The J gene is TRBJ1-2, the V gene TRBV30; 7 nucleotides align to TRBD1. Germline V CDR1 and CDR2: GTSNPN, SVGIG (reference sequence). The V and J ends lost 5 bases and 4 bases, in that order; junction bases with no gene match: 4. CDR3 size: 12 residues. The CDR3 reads CAWVGTAYGYTF. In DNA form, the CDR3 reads TGTGCCTGGGTCGGGACAGCCTATGGCTACACCTTC.

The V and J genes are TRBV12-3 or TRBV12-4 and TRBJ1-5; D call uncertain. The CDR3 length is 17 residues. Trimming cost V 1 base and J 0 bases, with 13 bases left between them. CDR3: CASSLDSIGYSNQPQHF. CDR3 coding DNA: TGTGCCAGCAGTTTAGACAGTATTGGCTATAGCAATCAGCCCCAGCATTTT.

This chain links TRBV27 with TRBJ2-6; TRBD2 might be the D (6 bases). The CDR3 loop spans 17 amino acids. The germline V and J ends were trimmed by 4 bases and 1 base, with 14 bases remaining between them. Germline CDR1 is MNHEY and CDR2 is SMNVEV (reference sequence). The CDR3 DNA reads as TGTGCCAGCAGTTCCCCGGTTCGGGGGTCTGGGGCCAACGTCCTGACTTTC. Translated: CASSSPVRGSGANVLTF.

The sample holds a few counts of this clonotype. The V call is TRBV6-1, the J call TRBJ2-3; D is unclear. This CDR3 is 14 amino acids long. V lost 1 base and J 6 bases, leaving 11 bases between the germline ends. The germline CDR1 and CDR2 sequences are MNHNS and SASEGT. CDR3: CASSEVLVVDTQYF. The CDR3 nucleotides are TGTGCCAGCAGTGAAGTTCTTGTAGTGGATACGCAGTATTTT.

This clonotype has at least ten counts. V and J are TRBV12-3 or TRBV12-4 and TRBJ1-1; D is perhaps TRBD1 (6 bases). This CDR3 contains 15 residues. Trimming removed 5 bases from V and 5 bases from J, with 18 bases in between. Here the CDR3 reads CASSQTTGFRTEAFF. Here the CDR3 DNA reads TGTGCCAGCAGTCAGACTACAGGGTTCAGGACTGAAGCTTTCTTT.

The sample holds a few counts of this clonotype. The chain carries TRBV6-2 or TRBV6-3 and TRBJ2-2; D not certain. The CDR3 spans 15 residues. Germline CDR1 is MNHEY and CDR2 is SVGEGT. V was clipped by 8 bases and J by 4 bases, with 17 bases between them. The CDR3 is CASGRSRWFTGELFF. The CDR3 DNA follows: TGTGCCAGCGGCCGCAGTCGATGGTTCACCGGGGAGCTGTTTTTT.

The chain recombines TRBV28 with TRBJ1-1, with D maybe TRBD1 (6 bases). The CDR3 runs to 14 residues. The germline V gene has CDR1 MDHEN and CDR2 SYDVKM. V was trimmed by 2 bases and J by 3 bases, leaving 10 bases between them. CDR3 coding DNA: TGTGCCAGCAGTTTAGATCAGGGGTACACTGAAGCTTTCTTT. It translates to CASSLDQGYTEAFF.

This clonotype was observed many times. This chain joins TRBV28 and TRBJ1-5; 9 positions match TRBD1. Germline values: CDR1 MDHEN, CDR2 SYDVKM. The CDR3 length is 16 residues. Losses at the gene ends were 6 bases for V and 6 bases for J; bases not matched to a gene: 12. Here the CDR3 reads CASSRRQGVFGQPQHF. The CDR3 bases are TGTGCCAGCAGCCGCCGACAGGGGGTTTTCGGTCAGCCCCAGCATTTT.